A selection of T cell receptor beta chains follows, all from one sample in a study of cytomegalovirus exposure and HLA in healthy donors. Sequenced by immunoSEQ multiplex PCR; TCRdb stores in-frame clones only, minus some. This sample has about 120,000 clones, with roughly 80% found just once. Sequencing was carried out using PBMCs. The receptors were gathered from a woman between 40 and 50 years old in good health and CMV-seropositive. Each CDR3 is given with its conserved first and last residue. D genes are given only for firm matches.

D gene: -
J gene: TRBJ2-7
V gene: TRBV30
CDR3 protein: CAGKFDRSYEQYF
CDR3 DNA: TGTGCCGGGAAATTCGACAGATCCTACGAGCAGTACTTC

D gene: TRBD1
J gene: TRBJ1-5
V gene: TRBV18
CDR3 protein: CASSPKRQGTYIQPQHF
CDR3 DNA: TGTGCCAGCTCACCGAAGAGACAGGGGACATACATTCAGCCCCAGCATTTT

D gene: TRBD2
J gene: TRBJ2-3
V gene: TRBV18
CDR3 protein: CASSPSAAGGDTQYF
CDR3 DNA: TGTGCCAGCTCACCGTCCGCAGCGGGAGGAGATACGCAGTATTTT

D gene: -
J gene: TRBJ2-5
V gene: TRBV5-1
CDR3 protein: CASSLGSTGETQYF
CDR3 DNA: TGCGCCAGCAGCTTGGGGTCAACAGGGGAGACCCAGTACTTC

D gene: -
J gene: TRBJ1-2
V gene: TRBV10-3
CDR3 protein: CAISESNSGSGYTF
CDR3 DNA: TGTGCCATCAGTGAGTCGAATTCAGGGTCAGGCTACACCTTC

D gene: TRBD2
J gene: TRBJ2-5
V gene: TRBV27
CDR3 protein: CASSFAGVLQETQYF
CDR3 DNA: TGTGCCAGCAGTTTTGCGGGGGTCCTCCAAGAGACCCAGTACTTC

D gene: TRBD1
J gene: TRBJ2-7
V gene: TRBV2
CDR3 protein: CASSDLGQGLYEQYF
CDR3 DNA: TGTGCCAGCAGTGATTTAGGACAGGGCCTCTACGAGCAGTACTTC

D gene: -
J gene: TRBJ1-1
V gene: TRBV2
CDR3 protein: CASSENGGTEAFF
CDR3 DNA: TGTGCCAGCAGTGAAAATGGCGGCACTGAAGCTTTCTTT

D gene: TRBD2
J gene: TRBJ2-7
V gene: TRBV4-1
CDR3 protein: CASSQQAGGAYEQYF
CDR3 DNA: TGCGCCAGCAGCCAACAAGCGGGGGGCGCCTACGAGCAGTACTTC

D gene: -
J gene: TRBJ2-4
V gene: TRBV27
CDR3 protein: CASAGRSRNIQYF
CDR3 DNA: TGTGCCAGCGCGGGACGAAGCCGAAACATTCAGTACTTC